Below, 2 T cell receptor beta chains from the same sample are listed, as sequenced in a study of blood T cell repertoires in COVID-19. The method was immunoSEQ multiplex PCR; TCRdb's version includes in-frame clones alone and lacks a portion of them. The sample lists about 38,000 clones, about 91% occurring once. The sample was peripheral blood. These receptors were collected from a human donor in a cohort sampled during active COVID-19.

CDR3 nucleotides: TGTGCCACCAGTGATTTCGGGCGGAGCGGCTCCTACGAGCAGTACTTC. Translating gives CATSDFGRSGSYEQYF. The V gene is TRBV24-1, the J gene TRBJ2-7; D is perhaps TRBD2 (5 bases). The germline gives CDR1 KGHDR, CDR2 SFDVKD. Trimming stripped 1 base from V and 0 bases from J, with 12 bases between. The CDR3 extends over 16 amino acids.

This clone has only a few counts. This sequence joins TRBV7-2 and TRBJ1-3, with D unresolved. Germline CDR1 reads SGHTA; CDR2 reads FQGNSA. Trimming pared 2 bases from V and 1 base from J, leaving 15 bases between. This CDR3 is 17 amino acids long. The CDR3 is CASSLYSSAGSGNTIYF. DNA of the CDR3: TGTGCCAGCAGCTTATACTCGAGTGCAGGATCTGGAAACACCATATATTTT.